This is a list of T cell receptor beta chains from one sample in a study of control samples from healthy donors and cancer patients. Repertoires were generated with immunoSEQ multiplex PCR, while TCRdb's copy carries only in-frame clones and drops some. This sample has 70,000 to 85,000 clones, with roughly 84% found just once. Sequencing was done on a sample of PBMCs. These receptors all come from a man aged 55 to 70 with head and neck cancer. CDR3s include the opening cysteine and the closing phenylalanine or tryptophan. Each record gives: J gene, clone size, V gene, D gene, CDR3 protein, CDR3 DNA. D genes are given only for firm matches. A row's size may be missing; if present it is once, few, many or a size class.

J gene: TRBJ2-2; clone size: -; V gene: TRBV10-3; D gene: -; CDR3 protein: CAIRDATGELFF; CDR3 DNA: TGTGCCATCAGGGATGCTACCGGGGAGCTGTTTTTT
J gene: TRBJ2-3; clone size: -; V gene: TRBV5-6; D gene: TRBD1; CDR3 protein: CASSSGQGASTDTQYF; CDR3 DNA: TGTGCCAGCAGCTCCGGACAGGGGGCTAGCACAGATACGCAGTATTTT
J gene: TRBJ2-1; clone size: once; V gene: TRBV11-3; D gene: -; CDR3 protein: CASSLDGNNEQFF; CDR3 DNA: TGTGCCAGCAGCTTAGATGGAAACAATGAGCAGTTCTTC
J gene: TRBJ2-7; clone size: -; V gene: TRBV5-1; D gene: TRBD2; CDR3 protein: CASSNLAGVAGEQYF; CDR3 DNA: TGCGCCAGCAGTAATTTAGCGGGCGTGGCCGGCGAGCAGTACTTC
J gene: TRBJ1-5; clone size: -; V gene: TRBV12-3/TRBV12-4; D gene: -; CDR3 protein: CASTATPNQPQHF; CDR3 DNA: TGTGCCAGCACCGCGACTCCAAATCAGCCCCAGCATTTT
J gene: TRBJ1-4; clone size: -; V gene: TRBV5-5; D gene: TRBD1; CDR3 protein: CASSGTGMTNEKLFF; CDR3 DNA: TGTGCCAGCAGCGGGACAGGGATGACTAATGAAAAACTGTTTTTT
J gene: TRBJ2-7; clone size: once; V gene: TRBV5-1; D gene: -; CDR3 protein: CASSLGPGLNYEQYF; CDR3 DNA: TGCGCCAGCAGCTTGGGGCCGGGACTGAACTACGAGCAGTACTTC
J gene: TRBJ2-7; clone size: -; V gene: TRBV6-5; D gene: -; CDR3 protein: CASSYSSQDSYEQYF; CDR3 DNA: TGTGCCAGCAGTTACTCGAGTCAGGACTCCTACGAGCAGTACTTC
J gene: TRBJ2-4; clone size: few; V gene: TRBV28; D gene: -; CDR3 protein: CASGEAKNIQYF; CDR3 DNA: TGTGCCAGCGGGGAGGCCAAAAACATTCAGTACTTC
J gene: TRBJ2-2; clone size: -; V gene: TRBV5-1; D gene: -; CDR3 protein: CASSLALTTGGELFF; CDR3 DNA: TGCGCCAGCAGCTTGGCCCTGACTACGGGCGGGGAGCTGTTTTTT
J gene: TRBJ2-3; clone size: once; V gene: TRBV9; D gene: -; CDR3 protein: CASSVGIGVDTQYF; CDR3 DNA: TGTGCCAGCAGCGTAGGTATTGGGGTGGATACGCAGTATTTT
J gene: TRBJ1-1; clone size: -; V gene: TRBV19; D gene: -; CDR3 protein: CASIAELGMNTEAFF; CDR3 DNA: TGTGCCAGTATAGCGGAATTGGGAATGAACACTGAAGCTTTCTTT
J gene: TRBJ2-1; clone size: -; V gene: TRBV29-1; D gene: TRBD2; CDR3 protein: CSVEKGLAGPNEQFF; CDR3 DNA: TGCAGCGTTGAGAAAGGACTAGCGGGACCCAATGAGCAGTTCTTC
J gene: TRBJ1-1; clone size: -; V gene: TRBV2; D gene: -; CDR3 protein: CASSEHRPQALNTEAFF; CDR3 DNA: TGTGCCAGCAGTGAACACCGCCCCCAAGCACTGAACACTGAAGCTTTCTTT
J gene: TRBJ2-1; clone size: -; V gene: TRBV28; D gene: -; CDR3 protein: CASSFDSGRYNEQFF; CDR3 DNA: TGTGCCAGCAGTTTCGATAGCGGAAGGTACAATGAGCAGTTCTTC
J gene: TRBJ2-2; clone size: -; V gene: TRBV7-6; D gene: TRBD2; CDR3 protein: CASSRLAGYTGELFF; CDR3 DNA: TGTGCCAGCAGCCGACTAGCGGGCTACACCGGGGAGCTGTTTTTT
J gene: TRBJ1-1; clone size: once; V gene: TRBV6-6; D gene: -; CDR3 protein: CASTARLTEAFF; CDR3 DNA: TGTGCCAGCACAGCAAGGCTCACTGAAGCTTTCTTT
J gene: TRBJ2-1; clone size: -; V gene: TRBV7-2; D gene: -; CDR3 protein: CASSSQFGTSYNEQFF; CDR3 DNA: TGTGCCAGCAGCTCTCAATTTGGGACCAGTTACAATGAGCAGTTCTTC
J gene: TRBJ1-6; clone size: -; V gene: TRBV25-1; D gene: -; CDR3 protein: CASSERLYSPLHF; CDR3 DNA: TGTGCCAGCAGTGAAAGGTTGTATTCACCCCTCCACTTT
J gene: TRBJ2-3; clone size: -; V gene: TRBV29-1; D gene: TRBD1; CDR3 protein: CSVRGTGLWDTDTQYF; CDR3 DNA: TGCAGCGTTCGAGGGACAGGGTTGTGGGACACAGATACGCAGTATTTT
J gene: TRBJ1-2; clone size: -; V gene: TRBV7-2; D gene: -; CDR3 protein: CASSRDSEGYGYTF; CDR3 DNA: TGTGCCAGCAGCCGGGACTCCGAGGGCTATGGCTACACCTTC
J gene: TRBJ2-3; clone size: -; V gene: TRBV24-1; D gene: TRBD1; CDR3 protein: CATRGDRDTQYF; CDR3 DNA: TGTGCCACCAGGGGGGACAGAGATACGCAGTATTTT
J gene: TRBJ1-2; clone size: -; V gene: TRBV27; D gene: -; CDR3 protein: CASRPPLVGNYGYTF; CDR3 DNA: TGTGCCAGCAGGCCCCCCCTCGTGGGAAACTATGGCTACACCTTC
J gene: TRBJ2-7; clone size: -; V gene: TRBV7-9; D gene: -; CDR3 protein: CASRSQGYEQYF; CDR3 DNA: TGTGCCAGCAGATCTCAGGGGTACGAGCAGTACTTC
J gene: TRBJ1-2; clone size: few; V gene: TRBV19; D gene: -; CDR3 protein: CASKGGLGYTF; CDR3 DNA: TGTGCCAGTAAGGGGGGCCTTGGCTACACCTTC
J gene: TRBJ2-2; clone size: -; V gene: TRBV6-4; D gene: -; CDR3 protein: CASSAASGAGELFF; CDR3 DNA: TGTGCCAGCAGTGCGGCTTCTGGGGCCGGGGAGCTGTTTTTT
J gene: TRBJ1-5; clone size: -; V gene: TRBV10-2; D gene: TRBD1; CDR3 protein: CASSDWTGGLVAQHF; CDR3 DNA: TGCGCCAGCAGCGATTGGACAGGGGGCCTGGTGGCCCAGCATTTT
J gene: TRBJ2-2; clone size: -; V gene: TRBV4-2; D gene: -; CDR3 protein: CASSQVSPTGELFF; CDR3 DNA: TGTGCCAGCAGCCAAGTTTCCCCCACCGGGGAGCTGTTTTTT
J gene: TRBJ2-5; clone size: -; V gene: TRBV12-3/TRBV12-4; D gene: -; CDR3 protein: CASSLITETQYF; CDR3 DNA: TGTGCCAGCAGTTTAATCACAGAGACCCAGTACTTC
J gene: TRBJ2-7; clone size: -; V gene: TRBV29-1; D gene: -; CDR3 protein: CSVTRTANEQYF; CDR3 DNA: TGCAGCGTGACTAGAACGGCCAACGAGCAGTACTTC
J gene: TRBJ1-4; clone size: -; V gene: TRBV28; D gene: TRBD1; CDR3 protein: CASSLSAQGVTNEKLFF; CDR3 DNA: TGTGCCAGCAGTTTATCTGCACAGGGGGTGACTAATGAAAAACTGTTTTTT
J gene: TRBJ1-1; clone size: -; V gene: TRBV5-1; D gene: -; CDR3 protein: CASRLQSSNTEAFF; CDR3 DNA: TGCGCCAGCAGACTACAGAGCTCGAACACTGAAGCTTTCTTT
J gene: TRBJ1-1; clone size: few; V gene: TRBV11-2; D gene: -; CDR3 protein: CASSQTRARGEAFF; CDR3 DNA: TGTGCCAGCAGCCAAACCCGTGCGAGGGGTGAAGCTTTCTTT
J gene: TRBJ2-5; clone size: -; V gene: TRBV3-1/TRBV3-2; D gene: -; CDR3 protein: CASSHGQKETQYF; CDR3 DNA: TGTGCCAGCAGCCATGGGCAGAAGGAGACCCAGTACTTC
J gene: TRBJ1-1; clone size: -; V gene: TRBV6-4; D gene: -; CDR3 protein: CASSDHSRGTEAFF; CDR3 DNA: TGTGCCAGCAGTGACCATAGTAGGGGCACTGAAGCTTTCTTT
J gene: TRBJ2-7; clone size: -; V gene: TRBV2; D gene: TRBD2; CDR3 protein: CASRPSGYEQYF; CDR3 DNA: TGTGCCAGCAGGCCTAGCGGCTACGAGCAGTACTTC
J gene: TRBJ1-1; clone size: few; V gene: TRBV10-1; D gene: -; CDR3 protein: CASSKGAGKRNTEAFF; CDR3 DNA: TGCGCCAGCAGTAAAGGGGCAGGGAAACGAAACACTGAAGCTTTCTTT
J gene: TRBJ1-4; clone size: few; V gene: TRBV5-8; D gene: -; CDR3 protein: CASSRATGEKLFF; CDR3 DNA: TGTGCCAGCAGCCGGGCCACTGGGGAAAAACTGTTTTTT
J gene: TRBJ2-7; clone size: many; V gene: TRBV2; D gene: TRBD1; CDR3 protein: CASWVSGQGPYEQYF; CDR3 DNA: TGTGCCAGTTGGGTCTCCGGACAGGGGCCATACGAGCAGTACTTC